The 19 T cell receptor beta chains in this list originate from one sample, sequenced in a study of CD8+ T cells in alopecia areata. In each case, RNA was isolated and then reverse transcribed into cDNA as the sequencing template. Sequenced by immunoSEQ multiplex PCR; TCRdb stores in-frame clones only, minus some. The table has some 220,000 clones, more than 45% seen once. Treatment reported: oral pan-JAK inhibitor, 5-10 mg twice daily. This specimen was CD4+ T cells sorted from blood, taken at week 4, from a patient treated with tofacitinib. The source of these receptors is a human donor with alopecia areata.

V and J are TRBV29-1 and TRBJ1-2, with 7 bases that match TRBD1. CDR1 is SQVTM and CDR2 is ANQGSEA in the germline V gene. J was trimmed by 5 bases and V by 0 bases; bases with no gene match: 6. This CDR3 has 14 amino acids. The DNA for the CDR3 is TGCAGCGTTGAAGATCTCAGGGACAGTTATGGCTACACCTTC. Amino acids: CSVEDLRDSYGYTF.

The chain couples TRBV5-1 to TRBJ2-5; D is uncertain. There are 13 residues in the CDR3. The germline V and J ends were trimmed by 2 bases and 5 bases, with 10 bases remaining between them. Germline assignment: CDR1 SGHRS and CDR2 YFSETQ. The CDR3 DNA follows: TGCGCCAGCAGCTTCGATCCGTTTGAGACCCAGTACTTC. Residues: CASSFDPFETQYF.

The rearrangement links TRBV5-1 to TRBJ2-2; 9 positions agree with TRBD1. The CDR3 totals 13 residues. Trimming removed 8 bases from V and 6 bases from J; junction bases left unmatched: 5. Germline V gives CDR1 SGHRS, CDR2 YFSETQ. For the CDR3, the DNA is TGCGCCAGGCCCGGGACAGGGTCCGGGGAGCTGTTTTTT. Translated: CARPGTGSGELFF.

This chain uses TRBV7-2 with TRBJ2-7; D call uncertain. CDR1 SGHTA and CDR2 FQGNSA come from the germline V gene. V was trimmed by 5 bases and J by 3 bases, leaving 14 bases between them. The CDR3 is 14 amino acids. The DNA of the CDR3 is TGTGCCAGCAGCCCGCAAGCCGGCAGCTACGAGCAGTACTTC. This sequence encodes CASSPQAGSYEQYF.

This clone was observed a handful of times. The rearrangement uses TRBV7-2 and TRBJ2-3; D might be TRBD2 (6 bases). Germline-derived CDR1 and CDR2 are SGHTA and FQGNSA. V gave up 3 bases and J gave up 6 bases, with 10 bases separating them. The CDR3 is 13 residues long. As DNA, the CDR3 is TGTGCCAGCAGCTTTCGGGACTTCGATACGCAGTATTTT. It encodes CASSFRDFDTQYF.

V and J are TRBV19 and TRBJ1-2; no clear D. The CDR3 spans 14 residues. Between the trimmed V and J ends, which lost 5 bases and 1 base, there was a span of 11 bases. From germline, CDR1 is LNHDA and CDR2 SQIVND (reference sequence). CDR3 region: CASSAGGSNYGYTF. The CDR3 DNA reads TGTGCCAGTAGTGCCGGTGGGAGTAACTATGGCTACACCTTC. Together with reference TRBV19 and TRBJ1-2, the CDR3 gives the full variable domain: DGGITQSPKYLFRKEGQNVTLSCEQNLNHDAMYWYRQDPGQGLRLIYYSQIVNDFQKGDIAEGYSVSREKKESFPLTVTSAQKNPTAFYLCASSAGGSNYGYTFGSGTRLTVV.

This sequence joins TRBV29-1 and TRBJ1-2, with 7 bases aligning to TRBD1. The V and J ends lost 5 bases and 8 bases, in that order; junction bases with no gene match: 17. Germline V gene sequence: CDR1 SQVTM, CDR2 ANQGSEA. The CDR3 sequence is 15 residues long. The CDR3 is CSVKHGQERRRGYTF. DNA for the CDR3: TGCAGCGTTAAACATGGACAGGAGAGACGGAGGGGCTACACCTTC.

There are a few counts of this clone. The chain couples TRBV29-1 to TRBJ2-3; D is possibly TRBD2 (6 bases). There are 12 residues in the CDR3. Looked up from germline, CDR1 is SQVTM and CDR2 is ANQGSEA. Trimming cost V 7 bases and J 5 bases, with 13 bases left between them. The CDR3 loop is CSAEGGGDTQYF. The CDR3 DNA follows: TGCAGCGCTGAGGGAGGCGGAGATACGCAGTATTTT.

The chain is built from TRBV4-3 and TRBJ1-6; possibly TRBD1 for D (5 bases). The ends were cut back, 5 bases at V and 13 bases at J, with 12 bases in the middle. The CDR3 consists of 12 residues. The germline V gene encodes CDR1 LGHNA and CDR2 YSLEER. This CDR3 is CASSDGWGPLHF. In nucleotides, the CDR3 is TGCGCCAGCAGCGACGGGTGGGGGCCCCTCCACTTT.

This clone was observed a few times. The genes are TRBV7-2 and TRBJ2-1; TRBD2 agrees at 10 bases. Germline V gives CDR1 SGHTA, CDR2 FQGNSA. V trimming: 3 bases; J trimming: 12 bases; junction bases outside the gene matches: 8. CDR3 length equals 14 residues. The CDR3 sequence is CASSFMLAGGPQFF. The DNA for the CDR3 is TGTGCCAGCAGCTTCATGTTAGCGGGAGGCCCGCAGTTCTTC.

The chain carries TRBV14 and TRBJ2-5; TRBD1 agrees at 10 bases. The CDR3 covers 13 residues. The germline CDR1 and CDR2 sequences are SGHDN and FVKESK. With V trimmed by 7 bases and J by 5 bases, 4 bases remained unmatched. The CDR3 spells CASKRQGAETQYF. The CDR3 DNA is TGTGCCAGCAAGCGACAGGGGGCTGAGACCCAGTACTTC.

The table lists this clone with a few counts. V gene TRBV30 combines with J gene TRBJ1-1, with TRBD1 matching 10 bases. Germline V CDR1 and CDR2: GTSNPN, SVGIG (reference sequence). There are 13 residues in the CDR3. After removal of 8 bases from V and 1 base from J, the junction contained 4 bases not matched to a gene. Written as DNA, the CDR3 is TGTGCCGTGACAGGGGGCCCGAACACTGAAGCTTTCTTT. Encoded protein: CAVTGGPNTEAFF. Full variable domain (rest looked up from reference TRBV30 and TRBJ1-1): SQTIHQWPATLVQPVGSPLSLECTVEGTSNPNLYWYRQAAGRGLQLLFYSVGIGQISSEVPQNLSASRPQDRQFILSSKKLLLSDSGFYLCAVTGGPNTEAFFGQGTRLTVV.

A few counts support this clone. This rearrangement joins TRBV29-1 to TRBJ2-3, with a tentative D call TRBD2 (6 bases). Trimming left V 0 bases short and J 6 bases short, with 16 bases between. CDR1 and CDR2 from the germline V gene are SQVTM and ANQGSEA. This CDR3 spans 15 amino acids. The CDR3: CSVEDGGTEADTQYF. CDR3 sequence (DNA): TGCAGCGTTGAAGATGGCGGGACGGAAGCCGATACGCAGTATTTT.

The sample holds a few counts of this clone. The genes are TRBV29-1 and TRBJ1-4; 7 bases are shared with TRBD1. This CDR3 has 12 residues. The germline gives CDR1 SQVTM, CDR2 ANQGSEA. V trimming: 7 bases; J trimming: 8 bases; junction bases outside the gene matches: 7. CDR3 sequence (DNA): TGCAGCGCCCACGACAGGGACGAAAAACTGTTTTTT. Translated, it gives CSAHDRDEKLFF. The full variable domain, rest sourced from reference TRBV29-1 and TRBJ1-4, is SAVISQKPSRDICQRGTSLTIQCQVDSQVTMMFWYRQQPGQSLTLIATANQGSEATYESGFVIDKFPISRPNLTFSTLTVSNMSPEDSSIYLCSAHDRDEKLFFGSGTQLSVL.

The V call is TRBV29-1, the J call TRBJ1-1; D is possibly TRBD1 (5 bases). CDR1 and CDR2 (germline): SQVTM, ANQGSEA. V lost 7 bases and J lost 1, with 10 bases in between. The CDR3 covers 12 residues. CDR3 amino acids: CSGCQGNTEAFF. In DNA form, the CDR3 reads TGCAGCGGATGCCAGGGGAACACTGAAGCTTTCTTT.

The genes are TRBV11-3 and TRBJ2-3; no firm D call. The ends were cut back, 1 base at V and 2 bases at J, with 10 bases in the middle. There are 15 residues in the CDR3. Germline assignment: CDR1 SGHNT and CDR2 YENEEA. CDR3 residues: CASSLASAITDTQYF. The CDR3 bases are TGTGCCAGCAGCTTAGCGAGCGCCATCACAGATACGCAGTATTTT.

The chain links TRBV4-3 to TRBJ1-2, with 7 nucleotides matching TRBD1. V lost 0 bases, J lost 8 bases, and 15 bases stayed unmatched. The germline gives CDR1 LGHNA, CDR2 YSLEER. CDR3 length equals 17 residues. The CDR3 region has the DNA TGCGCCAGCAGCCAAGATGTAGTGACAGGGTCTGTCTTGGGCTACACCTTC. Its translation: CASSQDVVTGSVLGYTF.

The chain is built from TRBV5-4 and TRBJ1-6, with a weak D call TRBD1 (5 bases). V was trimmed by 0 bases and J by 3 bases, leaving 7 bases between them. The germline V gene has CDR1 SGHNT and CDR2 YYREEE (reference sequence). This CDR3 region has 15 residues. As DNA, the CDR3 is TGTGCCAGCAGCTTGGGACAGATCTATAATTCACCCCTCCACTTT. It translates to CASSLGQIYNSPLHF.

The chain has TRBV30 and TRBJ1-4, with unresolved D. The V gene lost 3 bases and the J gene lost 7 bases, with 12 bases spanning the gap. This CDR3 is 13 amino acids long. Germline lookup yields CDR1 GTSNPN and CDR2 SVGIG (reference sequence). The CDR3 DNA reads TGTGCCTGGAGAGGTGGGAACGGTGAAAAACTGTTTTTT. Amino acids: CAWRGGNGEKLFF. The variable domain in full, completed from reference TRBV30 and TRBJ1-4, reads SQTIHQWPATLVQPVGSPLSLECTVEGTSNPNLYWYRQAAGRGLQLLFYSVGIGQISSEVPQNLSASRPQDRQFILSSKKLLLSDSGFYLCAWRGGNGEKLFFGSGTQLSVL.